The present T cell receptor beta chain was sequenced within a study of beta chain features in type 1 diabetes. Notes on the study in general: The question of HLA type influencing TCRB rearrangement was one that remained unresolved here. Cells expressing TCR highly could be over-represented by cDNA sequencing. TCRB repertoires of naive, central memory and Treg cells appeared more similar among patients than among healthy donors.

This clone occurred a few times. Its antigen is still unknown. V shed 2 bases, J shed 5 bases, and the junction held 5 bases outside the gene matches. CDR1 and CDR2 from the germline V gene are GTSNPN and SVGIG (reference sequence). The length of the CDR3 is 15 residues. Expressed TCRB transcripts were sequenced after all isolated RNA was converted to cDNA. Method: immunoSEQ multiplex PCR; TCRdb's copy keeps in-frame clones and lacks some. The sample lists under 450,000 clones, 11% to 15% occurring once. The source material was naive CD4+ T cells from blood. The sequence was obtained from a man aged 30 to 45 in good health. This rearrangement joins TRBV30 to TRBJ2-3; 12 nucleotides line up with TRBD2. CDR3 in DNA: TGTGCCTGGAGTCCTAGCGGGAGGGCAGGAGATACGCAGTATTTT. This gives the protein CAWSPSGRAGDTQYF.